The clone carrying this T cell receptor (beta chain) appeared many times. Antigen unknown. The data are from a study of regulatory T cells in long-lasting Graves disease. V gave up 2 bases and J gave up 6 bases, with 6 bases separating them. The CDR3 sequence is 12 residues long. Germline V gives CDR1 LGHDT, CDR2 YNNKEL (reference sequence). Time point denoted: newly diagnosed GD, antithyroid drugs for less than 3 months. PBMC-extracted RNA yielded the TCR library. The authors built TCR beta libraries using iRepertoire HTBI primers and Arm-PCR of CDR3 regions. MiXCR, applied by TCRdb to the multiplex PCR reads, yields one record per CDR3 protein. The table has about 420,000 distinct CDR3 sequences, 16% seen once. Regarding the study as a whole: Between persistent patients, roughly 2,600 public clonotypes were shared, exceeding the approximately 940 shared between new patients. Thyroid tissue was not studied; only peripheral blood was.

The same sample was also studied in work on T cells in Graves' hyperthyroidism and ophthalmopathy. This second report adds: Ophthalmopathy was model-predicted a median approximately six months pre-onset.

The rearrangement joins TRBV3-1 to TRBJ2-3, with D possibly matching TRBD2 (6 bases). The sample here was peripheral blood mononuclear cells (PBMCs), taken at new diagnosis, from a patient treated with antithyroid drugs. The sequence came from a woman aged 18-30 years with Graves disease. CDR3 bases: TGTGCCAGCAGCCAACTAGCGGATACGCAGTATTTT. Translated: CASSQLADTQYF.